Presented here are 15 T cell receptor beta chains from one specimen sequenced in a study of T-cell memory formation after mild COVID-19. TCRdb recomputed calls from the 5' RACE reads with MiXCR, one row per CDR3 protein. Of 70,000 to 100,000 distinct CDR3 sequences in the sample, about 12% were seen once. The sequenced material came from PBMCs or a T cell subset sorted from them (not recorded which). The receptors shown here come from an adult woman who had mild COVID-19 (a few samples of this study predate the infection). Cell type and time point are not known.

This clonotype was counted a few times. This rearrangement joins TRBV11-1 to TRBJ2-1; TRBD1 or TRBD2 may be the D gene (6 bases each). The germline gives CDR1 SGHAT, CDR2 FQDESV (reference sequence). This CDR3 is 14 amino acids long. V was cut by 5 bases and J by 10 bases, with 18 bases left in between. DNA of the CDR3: TGTGCCAGCAGCCCATCAGATTGGGGGGCAGAGCAGTTCTTC. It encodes CASSPSDWGAEQFF. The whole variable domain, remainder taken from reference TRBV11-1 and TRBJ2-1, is EAEVAQSPRYKITEKSQAVAFWCDPISGHATLYWYRQILGQGPELLVQFQDESVVDDSQLPKDRFSAERLKGVDSTLKIQPAELGDSAMYLCASSPSDWGAEQFFGPGTRLTVL.

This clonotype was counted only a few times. The CDR3 DNA reads as TGTGCCAGCAGCTCGACTAGCGGGAGGAGCTCCTACAATGAGCAGTTCTTC. Its protein product is CASSSTSGRSSYNEQFF. The V call is TRBV7-9, the J call TRBJ2-1, with 13 nucleotides matching TRBD2. The CDR3 is 17 residues long. V lost 4 bases, J lost 0 bases, and 3 bases stayed unmatched. Per germline, CDR1 SEHNR and CDR2 FQNEAQ (reference sequence).

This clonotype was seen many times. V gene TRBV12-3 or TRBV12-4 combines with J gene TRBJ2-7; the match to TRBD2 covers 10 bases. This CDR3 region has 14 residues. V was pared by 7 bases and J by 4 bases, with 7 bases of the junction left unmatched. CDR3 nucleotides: TGTGCCAGCACCACGGGACTAGCGACATACGAGCAGTACTTC. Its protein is CASTTGLATYEQYF.

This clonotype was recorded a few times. DNA for the CDR3: TGCAGCGTTGTGCTAGCGGGAAGCAATGAGCAGTTCTTC. The encoded protein is CSVVLAGSNEQFF. J is TRBJ2-1 and V is TRBV29-1, with 9 bases that match TRBD2. Looked up from germline, CDR1 is SQVTM and CDR2 is ANQGSEA. CDR3 size: 13 residues. The V gene end was trimmed by 4 bases and the J gene end by 6 bases; junction bases not matched to a gene: 4.

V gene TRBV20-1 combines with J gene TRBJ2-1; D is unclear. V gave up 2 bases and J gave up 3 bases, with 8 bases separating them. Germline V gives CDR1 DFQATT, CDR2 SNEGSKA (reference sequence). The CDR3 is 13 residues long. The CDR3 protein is CSARRTDYNEQFF. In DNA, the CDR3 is TGCAGTGCTAGACGGACGGACTACAATGAGCAGTTCTTC.

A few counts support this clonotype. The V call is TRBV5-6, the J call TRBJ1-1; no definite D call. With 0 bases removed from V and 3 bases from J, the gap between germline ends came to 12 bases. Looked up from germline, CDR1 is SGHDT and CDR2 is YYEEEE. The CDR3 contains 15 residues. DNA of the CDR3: TGTGCCAGCAGCTTGGTTATCCGGTGGGACACTGAAGCTTTCTTT. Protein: CASSLVIRWDTEAFF.

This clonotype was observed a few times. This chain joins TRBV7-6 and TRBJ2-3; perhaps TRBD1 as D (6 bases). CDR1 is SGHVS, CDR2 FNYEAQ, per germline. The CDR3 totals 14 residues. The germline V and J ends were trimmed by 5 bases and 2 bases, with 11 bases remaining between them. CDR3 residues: CASSLTGTTDTQYF. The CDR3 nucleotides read TGTGCCAGCAGCCTGACAGGCACCACAGATACGCAGTATTTT.

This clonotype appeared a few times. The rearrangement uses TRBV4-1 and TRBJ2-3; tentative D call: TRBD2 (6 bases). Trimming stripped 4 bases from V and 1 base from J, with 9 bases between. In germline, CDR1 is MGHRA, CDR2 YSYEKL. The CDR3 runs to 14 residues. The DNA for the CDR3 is TGCGCCAGCAGCCTCGGGACTGGCACAGATACGCAGTATTTT. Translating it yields CASSLGTGTDTQYF.

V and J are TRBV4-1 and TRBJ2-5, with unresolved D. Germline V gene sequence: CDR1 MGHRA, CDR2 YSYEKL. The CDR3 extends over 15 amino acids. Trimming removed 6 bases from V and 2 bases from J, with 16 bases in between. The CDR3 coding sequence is TGCGCCAGCAGTCCCTCGTGGGGTAGACAAGAGACCCAGTACTTC. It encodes CASSPSWGRQETQYF.

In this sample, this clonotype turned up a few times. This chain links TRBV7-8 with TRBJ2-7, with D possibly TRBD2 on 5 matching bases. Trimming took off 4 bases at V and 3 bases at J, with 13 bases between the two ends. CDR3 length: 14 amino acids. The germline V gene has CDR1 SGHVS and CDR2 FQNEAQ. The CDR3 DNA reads TGTGCCAGCAGCTCCGGACTGAATATCTACGAGCAGTACTTC. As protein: CASSSGLNIYEQYF.

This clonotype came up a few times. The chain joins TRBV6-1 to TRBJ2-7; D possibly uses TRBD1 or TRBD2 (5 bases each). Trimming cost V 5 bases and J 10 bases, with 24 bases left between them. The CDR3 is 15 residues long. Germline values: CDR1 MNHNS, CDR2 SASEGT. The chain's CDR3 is CASSLYTGTSGDQYF. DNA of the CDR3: TGTGCCAGCAGTCTATACACCGGGACGTCGGGCGATCAGTACTTC.

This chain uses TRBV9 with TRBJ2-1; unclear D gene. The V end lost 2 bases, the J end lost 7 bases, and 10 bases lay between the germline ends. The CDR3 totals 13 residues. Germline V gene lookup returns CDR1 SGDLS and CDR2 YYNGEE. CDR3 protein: CASSVGSVNEQFF. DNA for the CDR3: TGTGCCAGCAGCGTTGGTTCAGTGAATGAGCAGTTCTTC.

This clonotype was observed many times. This CDR3 reads CASSVPTYEQYF. The CDR3, as DNA: TGTGCCAGCTCTGTCCCCACCTACGAGCAGTACTTC. This chain joins TRBV5-5 and TRBJ2-7, with D hard to call. Trimming removed 7 bases at V and 2 bases at J, with 10 bases between. The CDR3 is 12 amino acids. Germline CDR1 SGHKS, CDR2 YYEKEE (reference sequence).

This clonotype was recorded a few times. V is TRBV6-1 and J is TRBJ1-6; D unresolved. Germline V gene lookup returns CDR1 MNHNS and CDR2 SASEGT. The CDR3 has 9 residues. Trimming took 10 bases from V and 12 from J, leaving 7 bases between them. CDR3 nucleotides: TGTGCCACCCTGAGACCCCTCCACTTT. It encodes CATLRPLHF.

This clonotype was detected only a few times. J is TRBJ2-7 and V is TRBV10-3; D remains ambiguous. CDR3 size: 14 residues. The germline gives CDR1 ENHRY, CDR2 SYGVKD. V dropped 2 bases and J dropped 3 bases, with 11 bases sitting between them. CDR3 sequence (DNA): TGTGCCATCAGTGAGGCAGTGGACCACTACGAGCAGTACTTC. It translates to CAISEAVDHYEQYF.